A single sample is the source of the 22 T cell receptor beta chains below, sequenced in a study of T cell responses to AZD1222 COVID-19 vaccine. The method was immunoSEQ multiplex PCR; TCRdb's version includes in-frame clones alone and lacks a portion of them. The sample consists of 100,000 to 150,000 clones, approximately 85% of them appearing once. The specimen was peripheral blood, collected 28 days after the second AZD1222 dose. These receptors all stem from an adult who received the AZD1222 COVID-19 vaccine.

The chain carries TRBV24-1 and TRBJ2-2; either TRBD1 or TRBD2 may supply D (5 bases each). Germline V CDR1 and CDR2: KGHDR, SFDVKD. The CDR3 loop spans 20 amino acids. V lost 5 bases and J 5 bases, leaving 29 bases between the germline ends. In nucleotides, the CDR3 is TGTGCCACCAGTGCCATACCGGGACGCTCCTCACGGGGCCTGACCGGGGAGCTGTTTTTT. Protein product: CATSAIPGRSSRGLTGELFF.

This rearrangement joins TRBV28 to TRBJ1-2, with 8 nucleotides matching TRBD1. With 7 bases clipped from V and 8 bases from J, the junction kept 15 bases outside the gene matches. The CDR3 is 15 amino acids. Germline V CDR1 and CDR2: MDHEN, SYDVKM. The DNA of the CDR3 is TGTGCCAGCATCCCTCCCGAGGGACAGGTTGGCGGCTACACCTTC. Translation gives CASIPPEGQVGGYTF.

CDR3 sequence (DNA): TGTGCCAGCAGCGCCGGACTAGCGGGCGGGGAGCTGTTTTTT. Translated: CASSAGLAGGELFF. V usage is TRBV5-6 and J usage is TRBJ2-2; TRBD2 agrees at 11 bases. Per the germline V gene, CDR1 is SGHDT and CDR2 is YYEEEE. The J segment lost 7 bases and the V segment lost 4 bases, leaving 3 bases of the junction unmatched. The CDR3 runs to 14 residues. Full variable domain (missing parts from reference TRBV5-6 and TRBJ2-2): DAGVTQSPTHLIKTRGQQVTLRCSPKSGHDTVSWYQQALGQGPQFIFQYYEEEERQRGNFPDRFSGHQFPNYSSELNVNALLLGDSALYLCASSAGLAGGELFFGEGSRLTVL.

CDR3: CAISEQGRPNEKLFF. CDR3 coding DNA: TGTGCCATCAGTGAGCAGGGGAGGCCTAATGAAAAACTGTTTTTT. The V gene is TRBV10-3, the J gene TRBJ1-4; D possibly corresponds to TRBD1 (6 bases). This CDR3 has 15 amino acids. The V gene lost 2 bases and the J gene lost 3 bases, with 10 bases spanning the gap. Germline lookup yields CDR1 ENHRY and CDR2 SYGVKD.

This CDR3 is CASSGSWDPRINEKLFF. The CDR3 coding sequence is TGTGCCAGCAGTGGTAGTTGGGACCCCAGGATTAATGAAAAACTGTTTTTT. The chain uses TRBV2 and TRBJ1-4; possibly TRBD1 for D (5 bases). The CDR3 has 17 residues. With 4 bases removed from V and 4 bases from J, the gap between germline ends came to 19 bases. The germline gives CDR1 SNHLY, CDR2 FYNNEI.

This sequence joins TRBV19 and TRBJ1-5; 12 bases fit TRBD1. Germline values: CDR1 LNHDA, CDR2 SQIVND (reference sequence). The J segment lost 3 bases and the V segment lost 10 bases, leaving 13 bases of the junction unmatched. This CDR3 contains 17 residues. CDR3 sequence (DNA): TGTGCCACCAATGACGAAGGGACAGGGGGCTTCAATCAGCCCCAGCATTTT. Translating gives CATNDEGTGGFNQPQHF.

This clone came up once. The chain employs TRBV5-1 and TRBJ2-3; D may correspond to TRBD1 or TRBD2 (7 bases each). The CDR3 is made up of 16 amino acids. Trimming pared 4 bases from V and 2 bases from J, leaving 17 bases between. Looked up from germline, CDR1 is SGHRS and CDR2 is YFSETQ. In nucleotides, the CDR3 is TGCGCCAGCAGCCCCAGGGGGGGTCCATCCACAGATACGCAGTATTTT. Its protein is CASSPRGGPSTDTQYF.

This chain joins TRBV4-1 and TRBJ1-6; D remains unclear. Germline CDR1 MGHRA, CDR2 YSYEKL. V lost 4 bases, J lost 3 bases, and 10 bases lay in between. This CDR3 has 15 residues. The CDR3 region is CASSLMGLYNSPLHF. The CDR3 nucleotides are TGCGCCAGCAGCCTAATGGGCCTCTATAATTCACCCCTCCACTTT.

The chain joins TRBV28 to TRBJ1-1; the D gene is possibly TRBD1 (5 bases). The CDR3 sequence is 12 residues long. The germline CDR1 and CDR2 sequences are MDHEN and SYDVKM. Trimming cost V 2 bases and J 10 bases, with 11 bases left between them. In nucleotides, the CDR3 is TGTGCCAGCAGTTTAGGGACTTCGCCAGCTTTCTTT. It codes for CASSLGTSPAFF.

The chain joins TRBV3-1 (or the pseudogene TRBV3-2) to TRBJ2-7; TRBD2 aligns across 8 bases. J was trimmed by 2 bases and V by 2 bases; bases with no gene match: 5. Germline loops: CDR1 LGHDT, CDR2 YNNKEL (reference sequence). The CDR3 is 15 amino acids. CDR3: CASSQTGLATYEQYF. In nucleotides, the CDR3 is TGTGCCAGCAGCCAAACCGGACTAGCCACCTACGAGCAGTACTTC.

The CDR3 sequence is CASSLGPGTTNEKLFF. In nucleotides, the CDR3 is TGTGCCAGCAGCTTAGGCCCAGGTACAACTAATGAAAAACTGTTTTTT. The chain joins TRBV7-9 to TRBJ1-4; D not certain. The CDR3 spans 16 residues. Looked up from germline, CDR1 is SEHNR and CDR2 is FQNEAQ (reference sequence). Trimming removed 1 base at V and 0 bases at J, with 9 bases between. Complete variable domain (other parts from reference TRBV7-9 and TRBJ1-4): DTGVSQNPRHKITKRGQNVTFRCDPISEHNRLYWYRQTLGQGPEFLTYFQNEAQLEKSRLLSDRFSAERPKGSFSTLEIQRTEQGDSAMYLCASSLGPGTTNEKLFFGSGTQLSVL.

This clone was counted a single time. The chain couples TRBV11-2 to TRBJ1-6, with 7 bases lining up with TRBD1. V lost 5 bases, J lost 8 bases, and 12 bases stayed unmatched. Germline V gene sequence: CDR1 SGHAT, CDR2 FQNNGV. The CDR3 totals 16 residues. In DNA, the CDR3 is TGTGCCAGCAGCCCATTCGATTCAGGGGGATATTCACCCCTCCACTTT. As protein: CASSPFDSGGYSPLHF.

The V gene is TRBV5-1, the J gene TRBJ2-2; D could derive from TRBD1 or TRBD2 (5 bases each). The germline V gene encodes CDR1 SGHRS and CDR2 YFSETQ. The CDR3 has 18 amino acids. The V end was cut by 3 bases, the J end by 1 base, with 19 bases between. This CDR3 reads CASSSRTTGTLNTGELFF. CDR3 sequence (DNA): TGCGCCAGCAGCTCCCGGACAACCGGGACCTTGAACACCGGGGAGCTGTTTTTT.

J is TRBJ1-6 and V is TRBV30, with D perhaps matching TRBD1 (6 bases). This CDR3 is 14 amino acids long. Per the germline V gene, CDR1 is GTSNPN and CDR2 is SVGIG (reference sequence). The V end lost 5 bases, the J end lost 0 bases, and 8 bases lay between the germline ends. The CDR3 loop reads CAWGQSSYNSPLHF. The DNA for the CDR3 is TGTGCCTGGGGACAGAGCTCCTATAATTCACCCCTCCACTTT.

V and J are TRBV4-1 and TRBJ1-1; D is undetermined. The germline CDR1 and CDR2 sequences are MGHRA and YSYEKL. The CDR3 sequence is 12 residues long. Deletions cut 0 bases from V and 4 bases from J, with 3 bases between. The CDR3 loop is CASSQDLTEAFF. The DNA of the CDR3 is TGCGCCAGCAGCCAAGATCTCACTGAAGCTTTCTTT.

This clone showed up just once. V is TRBV9 and J is TRBJ1-1, with TRBD1 matching over 9 bases. From germline, CDR1 is SGDLS and CDR2 YYNGEE. V lost 0 bases to trimming and J lost 2 bases; unmatched junction nucleotides: 8. This CDR3 has 17 amino acids. CDR3 bases: TGTGCCAGCAGCGTAGGATTGACAGGGGGGATTAACACTGAAGCTTTCTTT. Its protein product is CASSVGLTGGINTEAFF. Full variable domain (missing parts from reference TRBV9 and TRBJ1-1): DSGVTQTPKHLITATGQRVTLRCSPRSGDLSVYWYQQSLDQGLQFLIQYYNGEERAKGNILERFSAQQFPDLHSELNLSSLELGDSALYFCASSVGLTGGINTEAFFGQGTRLTVV.

This sequence joins TRBV3-1 (or the pseudogene TRBV3-2) and TRBJ2-5, with D possibly being TRBD2 (5 bases). This CDR3 is 16 amino acids long. Germline V lookup: CDR1 LGHDT, CDR2 YNNKEL (reference sequence). V lost 1 base and J lost 4, with 16 bases in between. For the CDR3, the DNA is TGTGCCAGCAGCCAAGGTCCCGGACGGGCGGGAGAGACCCAGTACTTC. This encodes CASSQGPGRAGETQYF.

The V call is TRBV6-5, the J call TRBJ2-7, with TRBD1 matching 10 bases. This CDR3 comprises 15 residues. From germline, CDR1 is MNHEY and CDR2 SVGAGI. Trimming took 6 bases from V and 5 from J; bases not matched to a gene: 10. The CDR3 here is CASSLPGTGVHEQYF. The CDR3 nucleotides read TGTGCCAGCAGCCTACCCGGGACAGGGGTCCACGAGCAGTACTTC.

The chain joins TRBV28 to TRBJ2-7, with 8 bases aligning to TRBD1. In germline, CDR1 is MDHEN, CDR2 SYDVKM. V was clipped by 3 bases and J by 1 base; unmatched bases: 5. The CDR3 sequence is 15 residues long. This CDR3 is CASSLYGQGSYEQYF. The CDR3, as DNA: TGTGCCAGCAGTTTGTATGGACAGGGATCCTACGAGCAGTACTTC.

V is TRBV9 and J is TRBJ2-2; 7 bases match TRBD1. This CDR3 has 14 amino acids. J was trimmed by 7 bases and V by 0 bases; bases with no gene match: 3. CDR1 and CDR2 (germline): SGDLS, YYNGEE. CDR3 protein: CASSVEGAGGELFF. The DNA for the CDR3 is TGTGCCAGCAGCGTAGAGGGGGCCGGCGGGGAGCTGTTTTTT.

This clone has a single count. The chain carries TRBV4-2 and TRBJ2-7, with TRBD2 identical over 8 bases. With 0 bases clipped from V and 0 bases from J, the junction kept 16 bases outside the gene matches. The CDR3 contains 20 residues. Germline V gives CDR1 LGHNA, CDR2 YNFKEQ. The DNA of the CDR3 is TGTGCCAGCAGCCAAGATTTGAGCGGGGGCCGATCGGGGAGCTCCTACGAGCAGTACTTC. Protein: CASSQDLSGGRSGSSYEQYF.

This chain links TRBV5-4 with TRBJ1-1; D gene uncertain. The V gene lost 4 bases and the J gene lost 3 bases, with 7 bases spanning the gap. The CDR3 covers 12 residues. The germline V gene has CDR1 SGHNT and CDR2 YYREEE (reference sequence). The CDR3 DNA sequence: TGTGCCAGCAGCGGACGGGACACTGAAGCTTTCTTT. Translated, it gives CASSGRDTEAFF. The whole variable domain, filled in from reference TRBV5-4 and TRBJ1-1, reads ETGVTQSPTHLIKTRGQQVTLRCSSQSGHNTVSWYQQALGQGPQFIFQYYREEENGRGNFPPRFSGLQFPNYSSELNVNALELDDSALYLCASSGRDTEAFFGQGTRLTVV.